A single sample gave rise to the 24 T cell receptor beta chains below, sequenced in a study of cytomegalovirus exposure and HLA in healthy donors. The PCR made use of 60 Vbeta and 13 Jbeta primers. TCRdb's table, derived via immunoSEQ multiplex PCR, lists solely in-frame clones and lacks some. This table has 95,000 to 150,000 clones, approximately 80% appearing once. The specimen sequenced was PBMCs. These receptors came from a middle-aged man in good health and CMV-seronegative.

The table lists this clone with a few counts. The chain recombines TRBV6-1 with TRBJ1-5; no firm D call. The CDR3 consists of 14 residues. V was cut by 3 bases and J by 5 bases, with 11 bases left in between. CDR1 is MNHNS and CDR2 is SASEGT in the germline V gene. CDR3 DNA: TGTGCCAGCAGTGAGTCGGCAGGTCATCAGCCCCAGCATTTT. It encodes CASSESAGHQPQHF.

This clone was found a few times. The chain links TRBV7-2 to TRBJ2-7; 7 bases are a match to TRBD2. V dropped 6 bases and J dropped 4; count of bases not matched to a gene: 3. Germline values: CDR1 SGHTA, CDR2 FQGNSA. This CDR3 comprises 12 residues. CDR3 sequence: CASRKGLYEQYF. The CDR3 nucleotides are TGTGCCAGCAGGAAGGGACTATACGAGCAGTACTTC.

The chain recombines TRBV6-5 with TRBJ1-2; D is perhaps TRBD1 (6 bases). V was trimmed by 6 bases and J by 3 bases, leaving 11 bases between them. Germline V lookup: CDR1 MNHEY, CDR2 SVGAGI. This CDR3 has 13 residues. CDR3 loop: CASSRQVDYGYTF. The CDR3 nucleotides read TGTGCCAGCAGCCGACAGGTGGACTATGGCTACACCTTC.

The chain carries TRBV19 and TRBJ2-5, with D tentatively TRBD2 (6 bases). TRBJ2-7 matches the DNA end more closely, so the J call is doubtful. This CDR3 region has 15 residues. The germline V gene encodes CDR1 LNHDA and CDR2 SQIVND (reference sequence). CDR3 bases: TGTGCCAGTAGTATAGAGGGGGACTCCCAAGTCGAGCAGTACTTC. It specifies CASSIEGDSQVEQYF.

The CDR3 loop is CASSRSQGTGDYYNEQFF. CDR3 DNA: TGTGCCAGCAGTCGTAGTCAAGGGACAGGGGATTACTACAATGAGCAGTTCTTC. V is TRBV2 and J is TRBJ2-1, with 10 bases matching TRBD1. The J segment lost 3 bases and the V segment lost 5 bases, leaving 13 bases of the junction unmatched. Germline assignment: CDR1 SNHLY and CDR2 FYNNEI. The CDR3 has 18 residues.

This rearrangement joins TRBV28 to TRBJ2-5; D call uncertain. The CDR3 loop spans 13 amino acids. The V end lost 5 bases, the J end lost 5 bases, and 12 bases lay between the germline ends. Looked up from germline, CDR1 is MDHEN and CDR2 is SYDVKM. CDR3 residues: CASSPGRRETQYF. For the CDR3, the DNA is TGTGCCAGCAGTCCGGGTCGTAGGGAGACCCAGTACTTC.

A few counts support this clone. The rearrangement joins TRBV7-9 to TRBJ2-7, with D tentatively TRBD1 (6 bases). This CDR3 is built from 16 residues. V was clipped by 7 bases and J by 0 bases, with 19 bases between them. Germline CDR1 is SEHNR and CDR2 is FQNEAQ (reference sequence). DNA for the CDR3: TGTGCCAGCACGGTTGTTGGGGGCTCCAGCTCCTACGAGCAGTACTTC. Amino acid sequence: CASTVVGGSSSYEQYF. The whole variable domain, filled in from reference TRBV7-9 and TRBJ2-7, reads DTGVSQNPRHKITKRGQNVTFRCDPISEHNRLYWYRQTLGQGPEFLTYFQNEAQLEKSRLLSDRFSAERPKGSFSTLEIQRTEQGDSAMYLCASTVVGGSSSYEQYFGPGTRLTVT.

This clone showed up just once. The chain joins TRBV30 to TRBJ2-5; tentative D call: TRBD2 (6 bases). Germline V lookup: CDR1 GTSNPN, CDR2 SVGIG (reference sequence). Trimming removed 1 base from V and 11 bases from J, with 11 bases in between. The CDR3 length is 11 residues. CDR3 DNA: TGTGCCTGGAGTGCGGGACTTGAGCAGTACTTC. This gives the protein CAWSAGLEQYF.

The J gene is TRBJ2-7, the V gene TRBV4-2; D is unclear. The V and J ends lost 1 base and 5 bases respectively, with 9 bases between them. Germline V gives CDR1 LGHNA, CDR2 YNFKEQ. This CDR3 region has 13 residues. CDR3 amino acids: CASSQGDINEQYF. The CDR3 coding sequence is TGTGCCAGCAGCCAAGGAGACATAAACGAGCAGTACTTC.

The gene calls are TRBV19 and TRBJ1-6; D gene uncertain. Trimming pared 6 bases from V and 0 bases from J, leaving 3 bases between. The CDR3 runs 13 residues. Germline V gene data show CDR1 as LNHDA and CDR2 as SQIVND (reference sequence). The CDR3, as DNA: TGTGCCAGTAGCAGCTCCTATAATTCACCCCTCCACTTT. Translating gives CASSSSYNSPLHF.

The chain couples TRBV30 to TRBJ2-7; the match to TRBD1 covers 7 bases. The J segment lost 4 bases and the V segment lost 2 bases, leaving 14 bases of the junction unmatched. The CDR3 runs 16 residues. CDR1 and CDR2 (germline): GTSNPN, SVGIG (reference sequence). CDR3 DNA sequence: TGTGCCTGGAGTCCGACGACAGGGAAAAGAGGGTACGAGCAGTACTTC. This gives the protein CAWSPTTGKRGYEQYF.

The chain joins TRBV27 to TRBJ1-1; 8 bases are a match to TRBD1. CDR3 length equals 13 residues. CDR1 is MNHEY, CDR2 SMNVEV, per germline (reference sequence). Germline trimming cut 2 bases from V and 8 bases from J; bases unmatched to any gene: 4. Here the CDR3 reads CASSLDGDREAFF. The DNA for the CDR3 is TGTGCCAGCAGTTTAGACGGGGACAGGGAAGCTTTCTTT.

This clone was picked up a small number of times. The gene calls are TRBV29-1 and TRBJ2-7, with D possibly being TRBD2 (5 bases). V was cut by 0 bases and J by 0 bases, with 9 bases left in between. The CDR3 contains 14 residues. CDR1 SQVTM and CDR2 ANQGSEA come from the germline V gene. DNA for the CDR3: TGCAGCGTTGAAGATCCGGGGTTCTCCTACGAGCAGTACTTC. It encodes CSVEDPGFSYEQYF.

CDR3 residues: CASSIDGSRGYEQYF. The CDR3 region has the DNA TGTGCCAGTAGTATAGATGGGTCCAGGGGCTACGAGCAGTACTTC. The V gene is TRBV19, the J gene TRBJ2-7, with D possibly TRBD1 on 6 matching bases. This CDR3 contains 15 residues. Germline assignment: CDR1 LNHDA and CDR2 SQIVND (reference sequence). Trimming shortened V by 0 bases and J by 3 bases, and 12 bases separated the two germline ends.

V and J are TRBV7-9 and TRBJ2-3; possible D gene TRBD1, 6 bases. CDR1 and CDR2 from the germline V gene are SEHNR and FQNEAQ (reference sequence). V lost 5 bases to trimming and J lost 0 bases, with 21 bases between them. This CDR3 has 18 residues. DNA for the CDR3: TGTGCCAGCAGCAAGAGGGGGTTGGGTGAACGTAGCACAGATACGCAGTATTTT. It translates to CASSKRGLGERSTDTQYF.

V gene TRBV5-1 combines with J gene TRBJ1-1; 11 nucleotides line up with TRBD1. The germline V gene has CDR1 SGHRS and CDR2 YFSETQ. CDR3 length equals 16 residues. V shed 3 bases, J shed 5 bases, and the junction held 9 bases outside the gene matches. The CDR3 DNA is TGCGCCAGCAGCTCTGGACAGGGGGCTTGGAATACTGAAGCTTTCTTT. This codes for CASSSGQGAWNTEAFF.

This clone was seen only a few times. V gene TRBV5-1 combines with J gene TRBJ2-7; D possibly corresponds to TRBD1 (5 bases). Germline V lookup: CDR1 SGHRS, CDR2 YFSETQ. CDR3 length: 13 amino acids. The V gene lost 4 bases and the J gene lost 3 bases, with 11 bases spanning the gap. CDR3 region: CASSPSTDYEQYF. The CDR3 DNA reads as TGCGCCAGCAGCCCCTCGACAGACTACGAGCAGTACTTC. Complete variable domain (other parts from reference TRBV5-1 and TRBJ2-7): KAGVTQTPRYLIKTRGQQVTLSCSPISGHRSVSWYQQTPGQGLQFLFEYFSETQRNKGNFPGRFSGRQFSNSRSEMNVSTLELGDSALYLCASSPSTDYEQYFGPGTRLTVT.

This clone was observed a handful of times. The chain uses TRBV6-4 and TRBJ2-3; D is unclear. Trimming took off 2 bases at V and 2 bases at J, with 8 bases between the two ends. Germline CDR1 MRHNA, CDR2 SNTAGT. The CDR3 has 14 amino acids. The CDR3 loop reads CASSDNSHTDTQYF. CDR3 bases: TGTGCCAGCAGTGACAACAGTCACACAGATACGCAGTATTTT.

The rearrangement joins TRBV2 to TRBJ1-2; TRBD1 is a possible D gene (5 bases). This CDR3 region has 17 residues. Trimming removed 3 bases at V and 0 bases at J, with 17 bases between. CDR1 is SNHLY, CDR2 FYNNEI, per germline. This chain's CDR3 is CASSEGLSIRANYGYTF. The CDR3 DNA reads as TGTGCCAGCAGTGAGGGACTGTCAATCCGAGCTAACTATGGCTACACCTTC.

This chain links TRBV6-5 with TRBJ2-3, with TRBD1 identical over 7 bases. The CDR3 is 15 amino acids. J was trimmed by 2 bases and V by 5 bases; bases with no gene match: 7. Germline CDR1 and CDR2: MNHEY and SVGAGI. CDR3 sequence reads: CASSTRDRFTDTQYF. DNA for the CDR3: TGTGCCAGCAGTACTCGGGACAGATTCACAGATACGCAGTATTTT.

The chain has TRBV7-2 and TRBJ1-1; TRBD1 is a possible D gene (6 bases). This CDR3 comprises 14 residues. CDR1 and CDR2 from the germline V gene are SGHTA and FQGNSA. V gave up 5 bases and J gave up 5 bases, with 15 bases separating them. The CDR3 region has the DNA TGTGCCAGCAGCCCCACTCAGGGACATACTGAAGCTTTCTTT. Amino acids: CASSPTQGHTEAFF.

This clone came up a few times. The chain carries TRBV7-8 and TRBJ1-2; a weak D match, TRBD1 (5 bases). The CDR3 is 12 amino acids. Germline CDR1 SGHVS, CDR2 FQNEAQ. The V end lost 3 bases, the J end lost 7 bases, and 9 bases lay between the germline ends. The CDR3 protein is CASSLGGPGYTF. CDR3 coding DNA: TGTGCCAGCAGCTTGGGGGGACCTGGCTACACCTTC.

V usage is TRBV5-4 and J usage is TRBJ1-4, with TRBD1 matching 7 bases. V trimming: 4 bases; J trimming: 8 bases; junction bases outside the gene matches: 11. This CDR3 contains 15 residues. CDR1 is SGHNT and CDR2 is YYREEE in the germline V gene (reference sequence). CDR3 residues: CASSPQPGTEEKLFF. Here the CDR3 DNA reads TGTGCCAGCAGCCCACAACCCGGGACAGAAGAAAAACTGTTTTTT. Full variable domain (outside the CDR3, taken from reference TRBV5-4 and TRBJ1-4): ETGVTQSPTHLIKTRGQQVTLRCSSQSGHNTVSWYQQALGQGPQFIFQYYREEENGRGNFPPRFSGLQFPNYSSELNVNALELDDSALYLCASSPQPGTEEKLFFGSGTQLSVL.

In nucleotides, the CDR3 is TGTGCCAGCAGTACGGTAGCGGTGGATGAGCAGTTCTTC. Residues: CASSTVAVDEQFF. The genes are TRBV27 and TRBJ2-1, with a tentative D call TRBD2 (6 bases). V shed 5 bases and J shed 8 bases, with 13 bases lying between them. CDR1 and CDR2 (germline): MNHEY, SMNVEV (reference sequence). This CDR3 spans 13 amino acids.